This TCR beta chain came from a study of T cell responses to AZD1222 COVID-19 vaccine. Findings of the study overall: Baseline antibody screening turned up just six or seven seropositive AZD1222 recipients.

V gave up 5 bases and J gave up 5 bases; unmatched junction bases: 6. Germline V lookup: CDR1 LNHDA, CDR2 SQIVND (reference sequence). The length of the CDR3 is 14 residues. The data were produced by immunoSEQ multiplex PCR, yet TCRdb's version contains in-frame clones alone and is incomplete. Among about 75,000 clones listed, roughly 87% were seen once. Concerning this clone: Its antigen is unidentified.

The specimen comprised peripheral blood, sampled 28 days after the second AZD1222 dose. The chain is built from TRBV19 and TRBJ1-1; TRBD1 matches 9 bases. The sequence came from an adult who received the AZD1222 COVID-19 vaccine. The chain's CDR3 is CASSSPGTGTEAFF. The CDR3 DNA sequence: TGTGCCAGTAGTTCCCCCGGGACAGGGACTGAAGCTTTCTTT.